This T cell receptor (beta chain) was recorded in a study of Tregs in tolerant kidney transplant recipients. Thawed PBMCs were FACS-sorted into unstimulated CD4+CD25+CD127- regulatory T cells, CD4+CD25- non-regulatory cells, CD4 and CD8 cells. Repertoires were generated with immunoSEQ multiplex PCR, while TCRdb's copy carries only in-frame clones and drops some. The sample has 110,000 or so clones, almost 95% seen once. This clone was detected only once. No antigen is known for it. Study results and limitations: The most relevant donor-specific Treg TCRbeta repertoire apparently came from expansion with activated donor B cells.

The CDR3 length is 14 residues. CDR1 is SQVTM and CDR2 is ANQGSEA in the germline V gene. The V gene end was trimmed by 7 bases and the J gene end by 7 bases; junction bases not matched to a gene: 13. The rearrangement links TRBV29-1 to TRBJ2-1; 7 bases agree with TRBD2. The sequence derives from a human donor in good health. Sequencing input: CD4+ T cells from blood. The CDR3 nucleotides read TGCAGCGCTGTGTTCCTAGCGGCTTTAAATGAGCAGTTCTTC. Amino acid sequence: CSAVFLAALNEQFF.